The clone carrying this T cell receptor (beta chain) was found many times. Its antigen is not known. From the 5' RACE reads, TCRdb called clonotypes with MiXCR, one entry per CDR3 protein. Of 200,000 to 250,000 distinct CDR3 sequences detected, about 10% appear once; the ten largest clones hold 21%. This sample is part of a study of CD8 T cells in ankylosing spondylitis. Study results and limitations: Reportedly, matched ankylosing spondylitis synovial fluid was significantly enriched for disease-linked clones. Certain motif variants had earlier appeared in reactive arthritis synovial fluid and blood.

Material: blood, either unsorted or a sorted T cell fraction (not recorded which). The TCR sequence derives from a male donor with ankylosing spondylitis or in good health (not recorded which).

CDR3 DNA sequence: TGTGCCAGCAGTTCGGGGACAGGGGAAGGGGAGCAGTACTTC. Translated, it gives CASSSGTGEGEQYF. The V gene is TRBV11-2, the J gene TRBJ2-7, with 10 bases matching TRBD1. Trimming at V came to 6 bases and at J to 7 bases, leaving 9 bases not matched to a gene. From germline, CDR1 is SGHAT and CDR2 FQNNGV. The CDR3 consists of 14 residues. Looking up the rest from reference TRBV11-2 and TRBJ2-7 gives the full variable domain: EAGVAQSPRYKIIEKRQSVAFWCNPISGHATLYWYQQILGQGPKLLIQFQNNGVVDDSQLPKDRFSAERLKGVDSTLKIQPAKLEDSAVYLCASSSGTGEGEQYFGPGTRLTVT.